Shown below are 2 T cell receptor beta chains from a single sample sequenced in a study of T cells in Graves' hyperthyroidism and ophthalmopathy. It was RNA transcripts that yielded the amplified TCR beta CDR3 regions. The HTBI primer set was used in a first-round RT-PCR of the TCR CDR3. TCRdb analysed the multiplex PCR reads with MiXCR anew, one entry per CDR3 protein. The sample carries 300,000 to 450,000 distinct CDR3 sequences, about 16% recorded once. Sequenced material: blood. Receptor source: a young woman with Graves' hyperthyroidism.

This clonotype was seen repeatedly, ten times or more. The DNA for the CDR3 is TGTGCCACCAGTGATTACAGGGGAAGCACCTACAATGAGCAGTTCTTC. Protein: CATSDYRGSTYNEQFF. The chain carries TRBV24-1 and TRBJ2-1, with 7 bases lining up with TRBD1. The CDR3 runs 16 residues. Germline-derived CDR1 and CDR2 are KGHDR and SFDVKD. Losses at the gene ends were 2 bases for V and 2 bases for J; bases not matched to a gene: 5.

This clonotype was detected a few times. This chain links TRBV4-1 with TRBJ1-1; D ambiguous. This CDR3 has 14 residues. Per germline, CDR1 MGHRA and CDR2 YSYEKL. Trimming removed 3 bases from V and 10 bases from J, with 18 bases in between. CDR3 DNA: TGCGCCAGCAGCCACGAGACGGGCCGAAGTTCAGCTTTCTTT. Amino acid sequence: CASSHETGRSSAFF.